This T cell receptor beta chain was sequenced in a study of OX40 agonist ivuxolimab in advanced cancers. Profiled with immunoSEQ multiplex PCR; TCRdb holds only in-frame clones, not every one. The sample yields approximately 39,000 clones, more than 65% seen once. Trimming pared 3 bases from V and 6 bases from J, leaving 11 bases between. Germline values: CDR1 ENHRY, CDR2 SYGVKD. The CDR3 consists of 13 residues. This TCR derives from an adult with an advanced solid tumor such as melanoma, head and neck, liver or kidney cancer. The chain recombines TRBV10-3 with TRBJ1-2, with D possibly matching TRBD1 (5 bases). Sequenced here: CD4+ or CD8+ T cells sorted from blood, sampled in a trial of the OX40 agonist ivuxolimab. In nucleotides, the CDR3 is TGTGCCATCAGTGATAGGCAGGGTGATGGCTACACCTTC. Protein product: CAISDRQGDGYTF.